This T cell receptor (beta chain) was identified during a study of blood T cell repertoires in COVID-19. Across the whole study: The cDNA or gDNA used as material had been derived from T cells, B-cell-depleted T cells, or PBMCs.

Profiling relied on immunoSEQ multiplex PCR, and the TCRdb table lists in-frame clones only, not all of them. The sample has over 120,000 clones, just under 90% seen once; the top ten hold 8.6%. The CDR3 has 15 residues. Germline CDR1 reads MNHEY; CDR2 reads SVGEGT. Deletions cut 0 bases from V and 5 bases from J, with 11 bases between. V usage is TRBV6-2 or TRBV6-3 and J usage is TRBJ1-3; no definite D call. Sequencing used peripheral blood. This receptor was taken from a woman in her fifties or sixties with active or convalescent COVID-19. The DNA for the CDR3 is TGTGCCAGCAGTTACTCAGGAGGGAGACGAAACACCATATATTTT. Protein product: CASSYSGGRRNTIYF.